These 11 T cell receptor beta chains came from one sample sequenced in a study of cytomegalovirus exposure and HLA in healthy donors. The PCR employed 60 Vbeta primers together with 13 Jbeta primers. Repertoires were generated with immunoSEQ multiplex PCR, while TCRdb's copy carries only in-frame clones and drops some. Among 97,000 or so clones listed, around 60% were seen once. Specimen: PBMCs. The source is a human donor in good health.

V usage is TRBV28 and J usage is TRBJ2-5; no reliable D call. The V end lost 1 base, the J end lost 6 bases, and 9 bases lay between the germline ends. CDR3 size: 13 residues. The germline CDR1 and CDR2 sequences are MDHEN and SYDVKM. Written as DNA, the CDR3 is TGTGCCAGCAGTTTATCTAGGTTCAAGACCCAGTACTTC. Translated, it gives CASSLSRFKTQYF.

In this sample, this clone turned up a few times. This chain links TRBV28 with TRBJ1-4; D is possibly TRBD1 (6 bases). Germline V gene sequence: CDR1 MDHEN, CDR2 SYDVKM. The CDR3 totals 14 residues. V lost 7 bases and J 4 bases, leaving 13 bases between the germline ends. DNA for the CDR3: TGTGCCAGCAAAACAGGGTCCCTTAATGAAAAACTGTTTTTT. This sequence encodes CASKTGSLNEKLFF.

This chain joins TRBV19 and TRBJ1-5; D is perhaps TRBD1 (5 bases). The CDR3 loop spans 18 amino acids. CDR1 and CDR2 from the germline V gene are LNHDA and SQIVND (reference sequence). The V end lost 1 base, the J end lost 0 bases, and 16 bases lay between the germline ends. The CDR3 DNA is TGTGCCAGTAGTATAGGGCCTGCCGGGGGGTATAGCAATCAGCCCCAGCATTTT. Translated: CASSIGPAGGYSNQPQHF.

The J gene is TRBJ2-2, the V gene TRBV19; 8 bases line up with TRBD1. Germline CDR1 and CDR2: LNHDA and SQIVND (reference sequence). V lost 8 bases and J lost 0; bases outside the gene matches: 5. CDR3 size: 15 residues. The chain's CDR3 is CASLTGAANTGELFF. The CDR3 region has the DNA TGTGCCAGTCTGACAGGGGCAGCGAACACCGGGGAGCTGTTTTTT.

The J gene is TRBJ2-1, the V gene TRBV19; the match to TRBD2 covers 7 bases. The ends lost 5 bases at V and 4 bases at J; junction bases unmatched: 14. This CDR3 is 17 amino acids long. Germline assignment: CDR1 LNHDA and CDR2 SQIVND (reference sequence). CDR3 in amino acids: CASSRLGGNWGYNEQFF. The DNA of the CDR3 is TGTGCCAGTAGTCGCTTGGGGGGGAACTGGGGGTACAATGAGCAGTTCTTC.

This chain joins TRBV5-1 and TRBJ1-4, with a possible D match to TRBD1 (5 bases). Germline-derived CDR1 and CDR2 are SGHRS and YFSETQ. This CDR3 comprises 14 residues. The germline V and J ends were trimmed by 0 bases and 8 bases, with 11 bases remaining between them. CDR3 DNA: TGCGCCAGCAGCTTGGGCAGGGAAGGCGAAAAACTGTTTTTT. Translating it yields CASSLGREGEKLFF.

This clone has just one count. The V and J genes are TRBV11-2 and TRBJ1-3; no clear D. Germline CDR1 reads SGHAT; CDR2 reads FQNNGV. V lost 3 bases, J lost 4 bases, and 4 bases lay in between. The CDR3 loop spans 12 amino acids. CDR3 loop: CASSFTGNTIYF. The CDR3 coding sequence is TGTGCCAGCAGCTTCACAGGAAACACCATATATTTT.

The V call is TRBV5-1, the J call TRBJ1-3; TRBD1 is a possible D gene (6 bases). The germline gives CDR1 SGHRS, CDR2 YFSETQ. Between the trimmed V and J ends, which lost 4 bases and 3 bases, there was a span of 17 bases. The CDR3 has 16 amino acids. The CDR3 sequence is CASSATQGSGGNTIYF. The CDR3 DNA reads TGCGCCAGCAGCGCGACCCAGGGGTCGGGTGGAAACACCATATATTTT.

The chain employs TRBV12-5 and TRBJ2-1; the D gene is possibly TRBD1 (5 bases). The germline CDR1 and CDR2 sequences are LGHNT and FRNRAP. V gave up 1 base and J gave up 4 bases, with 8 bases separating them. The CDR3 is 14 residues long. The CDR3 DNA follows: TGTGCTAGTGGTTTGGGGACAAATTACAATGAGCAGTTCTTC. This codes for CASGLGTNYNEQFF.

The chain uses TRBV4-1 and TRBJ2-5, with 7 bases identical to TRBD2. The CDR3 length is 13 residues. Trimming at V came to 4 bases and at J to 4 bases, leaving 3 bases not matched to a gene. The V gene's germline CDR1 is MGHRA and CDR2 YSYEKL. CDR3 amino acids: CASSRRGGETQYF. DNA of the CDR3: TGCGCCAGCAGCCGACGCGGGGGAGAGACCCAGTACTTC.

This clone appeared a few times. This chain connects TRBV28 to TRBJ1-1; 10 bases match TRBD1. This CDR3 is built from 14 residues. J gave up 9 bases and V 2 bases, and 6 bases lay outside the gene matches. Germline assignment: CDR1 MDHEN and CDR2 SYDVKM. CDR3 sequence: CASSLPTGQGKAFF. The CDR3 DNA follows: TGTGCCAGCAGTTTACCGACGGGACAGGGGAAAGCTTTCTTT.